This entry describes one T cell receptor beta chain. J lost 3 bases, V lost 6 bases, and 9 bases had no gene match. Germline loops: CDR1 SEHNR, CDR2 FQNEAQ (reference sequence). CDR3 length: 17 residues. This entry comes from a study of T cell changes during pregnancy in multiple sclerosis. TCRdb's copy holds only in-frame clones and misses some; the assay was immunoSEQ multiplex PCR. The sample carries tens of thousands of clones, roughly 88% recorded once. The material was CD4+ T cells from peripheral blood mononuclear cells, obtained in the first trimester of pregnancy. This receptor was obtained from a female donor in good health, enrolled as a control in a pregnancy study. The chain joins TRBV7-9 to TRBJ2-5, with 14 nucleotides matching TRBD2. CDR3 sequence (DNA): TGTGCCAGCAGGCTCATTAGACTAGCGGGGGGGAAAGAGACCCAGTACTTC. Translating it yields CASRLIRLAGGKETQYF. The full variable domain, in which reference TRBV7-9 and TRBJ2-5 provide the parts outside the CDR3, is DTGVSQNPRHKITKRGQNVTFRCDPISEHNRLYWYRQTLGQGPEFLTYFQNEAQLEKSRLLSDRFSAERPKGSFSTLEIQRTEQGDSAMYLCASRLIRLAGGKETQYFGPGTRLLVL.